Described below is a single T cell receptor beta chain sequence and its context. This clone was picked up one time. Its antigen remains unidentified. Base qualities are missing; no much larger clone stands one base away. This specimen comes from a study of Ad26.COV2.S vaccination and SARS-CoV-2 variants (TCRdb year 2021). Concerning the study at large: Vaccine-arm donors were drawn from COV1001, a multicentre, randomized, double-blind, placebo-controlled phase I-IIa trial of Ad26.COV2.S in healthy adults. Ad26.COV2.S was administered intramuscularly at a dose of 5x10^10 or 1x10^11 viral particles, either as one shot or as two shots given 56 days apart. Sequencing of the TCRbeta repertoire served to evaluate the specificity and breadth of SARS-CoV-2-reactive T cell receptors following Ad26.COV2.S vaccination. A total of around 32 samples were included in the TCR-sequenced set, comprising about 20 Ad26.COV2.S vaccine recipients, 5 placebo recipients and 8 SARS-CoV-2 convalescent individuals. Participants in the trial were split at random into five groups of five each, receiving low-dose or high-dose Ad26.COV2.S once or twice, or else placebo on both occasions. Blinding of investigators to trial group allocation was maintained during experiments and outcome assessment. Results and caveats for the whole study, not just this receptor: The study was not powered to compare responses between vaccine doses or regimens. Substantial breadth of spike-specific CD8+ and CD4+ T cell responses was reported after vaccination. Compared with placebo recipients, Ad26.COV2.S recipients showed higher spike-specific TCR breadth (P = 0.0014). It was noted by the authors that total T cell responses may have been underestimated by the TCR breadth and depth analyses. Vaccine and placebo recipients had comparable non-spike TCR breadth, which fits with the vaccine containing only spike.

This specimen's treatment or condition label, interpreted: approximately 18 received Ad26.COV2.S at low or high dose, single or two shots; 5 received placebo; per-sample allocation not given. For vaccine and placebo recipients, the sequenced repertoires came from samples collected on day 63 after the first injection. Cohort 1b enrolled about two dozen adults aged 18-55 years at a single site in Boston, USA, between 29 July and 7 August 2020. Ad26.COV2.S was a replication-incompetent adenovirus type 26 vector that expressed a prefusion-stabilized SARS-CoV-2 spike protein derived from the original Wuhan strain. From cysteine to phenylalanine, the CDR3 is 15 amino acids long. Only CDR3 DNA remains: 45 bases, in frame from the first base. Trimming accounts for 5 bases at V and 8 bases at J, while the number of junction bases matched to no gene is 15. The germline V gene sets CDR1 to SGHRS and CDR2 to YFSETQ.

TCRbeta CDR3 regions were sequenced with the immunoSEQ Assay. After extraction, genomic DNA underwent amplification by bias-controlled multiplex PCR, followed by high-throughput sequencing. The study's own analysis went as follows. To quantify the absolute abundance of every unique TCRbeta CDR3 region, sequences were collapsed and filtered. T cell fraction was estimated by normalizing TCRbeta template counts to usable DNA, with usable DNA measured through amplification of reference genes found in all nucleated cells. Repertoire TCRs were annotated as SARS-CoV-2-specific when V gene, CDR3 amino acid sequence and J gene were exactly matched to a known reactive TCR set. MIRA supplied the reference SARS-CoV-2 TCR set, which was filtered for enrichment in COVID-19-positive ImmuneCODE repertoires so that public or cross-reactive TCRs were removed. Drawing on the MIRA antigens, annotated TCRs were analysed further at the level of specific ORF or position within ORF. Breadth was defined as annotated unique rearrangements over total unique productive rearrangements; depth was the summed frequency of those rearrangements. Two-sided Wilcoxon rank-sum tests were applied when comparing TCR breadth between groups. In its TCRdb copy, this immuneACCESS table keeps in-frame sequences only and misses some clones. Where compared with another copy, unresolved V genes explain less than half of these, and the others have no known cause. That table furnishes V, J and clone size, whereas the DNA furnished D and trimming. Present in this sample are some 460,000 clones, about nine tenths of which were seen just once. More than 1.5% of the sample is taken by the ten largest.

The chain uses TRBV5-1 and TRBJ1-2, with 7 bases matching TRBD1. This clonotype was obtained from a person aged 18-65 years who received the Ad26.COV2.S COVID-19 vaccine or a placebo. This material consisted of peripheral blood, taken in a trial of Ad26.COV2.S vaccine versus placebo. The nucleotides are TGCGCCAGCAGTAAGACAGGGCTTCACCTTGAGGGCTACACCTTC. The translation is CASSKTGLHLEGYTF.